This TCR beta chain comes out of a study of CD8+CD57+ T cells in acquired aplastic anemia. Study at large: On average, sorted CD4+ and CD8+ cells gave approximately 3.1 ug of DNA. Study results and caveats: Nearly 30 CD8+ CDR3 sequences were shared between patients and controls.

As to this clonotype: Its antigen is as yet unknown.

Both TCR beta VDJ combination and CDR3 sequence profiling were carried out. Genomic DNA was the template for this profiling. A single record per CDR3 protein comes from TCRdb applying MiXCR to the reads. The top ten hold 9.7% of the sample, which has around 170,000 distinct CDR3 sequences, nearly 50% seen once. V trimming: 7 bases; J trimming: 1 base; junction bases outside the gene matches: 7. The CDR3 consists of 16 residues. Germline V lookup: CDR1 SNHLY, CDR2 FYNNEI. Patients picked for sequencing had shown CD8+CD57+ cell expansion detected by flow cytometry. J is TRBJ2-5 and V is TRBV2, with 12 bases matching TRBD1. The TCR originated in a human donor with aplastic anemia. The material sequenced was sorted CD4+, CD8+, or CD8+CD57+ T cells (not recorded which) from PBMCs. CDR3 protein: CASTLRDRGLQETQYF. The CDR3 nucleotides are TGTGCCAGCACACTCCGGGACAGGGGGCTCCAAGAGACCCAGTACTTC.